This T cell receptor (beta chain) was identified in a study of T cells in localized non-small cell lung cancer. Using immunoSEQ multiplex PCR, the repertoire was profiled, and TCRdb retains in-frame clones only, with some absent. The data hold about 15,000 clones, with more than 80% observed a single time. This receptor was identified in a woman aged 35-75 years with stage I lung adenocarcinoma. The specimen was peripheral blood, collected before any cancer treatment.

The CDR3 protein is CASSPTSGVRGEKLFF. CDR3 in DNA: TGTGCCAGCAGTCCTACCTCCGGGGTCAGGGGTGAAAAACTGTTTTTT. The rearrangement joins TRBV28 to TRBJ1-4; D perhaps matches TRBD1 (6 bases). CDR3 size: 16 residues. The germline CDR1 and CDR2 sequences are MDHEN and SYDVKM. Trimming left V 5 bases short and J 7 bases short, with 20 bases between.